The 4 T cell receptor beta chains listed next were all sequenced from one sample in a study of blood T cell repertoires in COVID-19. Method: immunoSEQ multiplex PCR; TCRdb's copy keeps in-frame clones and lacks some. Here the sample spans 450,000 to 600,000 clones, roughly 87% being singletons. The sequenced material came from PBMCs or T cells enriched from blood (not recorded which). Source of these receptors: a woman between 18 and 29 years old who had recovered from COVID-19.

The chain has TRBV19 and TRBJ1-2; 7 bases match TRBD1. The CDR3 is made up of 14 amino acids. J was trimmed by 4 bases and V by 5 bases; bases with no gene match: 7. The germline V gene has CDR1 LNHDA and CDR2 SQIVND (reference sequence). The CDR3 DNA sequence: TGTGCCAGTAGTCCCTCCGACAGGGCCTATGGCTACACCTTC. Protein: CASSPSDRAYGYTF.

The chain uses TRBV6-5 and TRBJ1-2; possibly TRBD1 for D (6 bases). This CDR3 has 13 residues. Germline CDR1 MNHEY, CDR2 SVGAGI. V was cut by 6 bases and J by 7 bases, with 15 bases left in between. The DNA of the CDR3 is TGTGCCAGCAGCCTCACAGGGCCCGCTGGCTACACCTTC. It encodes CASSLTGPAGYTF.

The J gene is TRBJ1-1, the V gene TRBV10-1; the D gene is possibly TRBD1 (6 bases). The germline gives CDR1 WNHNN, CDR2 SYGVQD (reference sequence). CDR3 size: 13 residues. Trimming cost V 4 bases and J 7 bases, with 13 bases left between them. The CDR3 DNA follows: TGCGCCAGCAGTGGGGGGGGCTCCGATGAAGCTTTCTTT. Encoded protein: CASSGGGSDEAFF.

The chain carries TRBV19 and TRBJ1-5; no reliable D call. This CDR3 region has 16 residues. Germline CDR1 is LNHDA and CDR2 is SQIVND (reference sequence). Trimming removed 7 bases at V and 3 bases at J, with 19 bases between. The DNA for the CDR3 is TGTGCCAGTAAGTTAAGTCCTGTCGGTCTCAATCAGCCCCAGCATTTT. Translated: CASKLSPVGLNQPQHF.